The T cell receptor (beta chain) described here comes from a study of blood T cell repertoires in COVID-19. Study summary: Sample material is recorded as cDNA or gDNA derived from T cells, B-cell-depleted T cells, or PBMCs.

Using immunoSEQ multiplex PCR, the repertoire was profiled, and TCRdb retains in-frame clones only, with some absent. The sample gives about 260,000 clones, about 81% of which show up once; over 4% is in the top ten. There are 14 residues in the CDR3. From germline, CDR1 is LNHDA and CDR2 SQIVND (reference sequence). The V and J ends lost 8 bases and 4 bases respectively, with 15 bases between them. Sample: PBMCs or T cells enriched from blood (not recorded which). This TCR came from a man between 25 and 39 years old with acute COVID-19. The chain is built from TRBV19 and TRBJ2-1, with a tentative D call TRBD2 (6 bases). CDR3 bases: TGTGCCAGTCAATGGGGCGGGGATTACAATGAGCAGTTCTTC. Translated: CASQWGGDYNEQFF. The whole variable domain, filled in from reference TRBV19 and TRBJ2-1, reads DGGITQSPKYLFRKEGQNVTLSCEQNLNHDAMYWYRQDPGQGLRLIYYSQIVNDFQKGDIAEGYSVSREKKESFPLTVTSAQKNPTAFYLCASQWGGDYNEQFFGPGTRLTVL.